Shown below are 3 T cell receptor beta chains from a single sample sequenced in a study of radiation and T cells in renal cell carcinoma. Libraries were prepared by immunoSEQ multiplex PCR; TCRdb keeps only in-frame clonotypes and omits some of them. The table records 100,000 to 150,000 clones, about four fifths of them present only once. Time point noted: baseline pretreatment blood. The sample's treatment: 15 Gy SBRT to primary tumor, nephrectomy 4 weeks later. This specimen consisted of blood, obtained from a patient whose treatment included radiotherapy and nephrectomy. These receptors all stem from a woman aged 55-70 years with renal cell carcinoma.

The chain joins TRBV5-1 to TRBJ2-6, with 7 bases fitting TRBD1. V lost 4 bases, J lost 0 bases, and 4 bases stayed unmatched. CDR3 length equals 16 residues. From germline, CDR1 is SGHRS and CDR2 YFSETQ. This chain's CDR3 is CASSATGDSGANVLTF. The CDR3, as DNA: TGCGCCAGCAGCGCAACAGGGGACTCTGGGGCCAACGTCCTGACTTTC.

CDR3 sequence reads: CASSMEPPLDTDTQYF. For the CDR3, the DNA is TGCGCCAGCAGCATGGAGCCGCCCCTAGACACAGATACGCAGTATTTT. The gene calls are TRBV5-1 and TRBJ2-3, with D uncertain. The V gene's germline CDR1 is SGHRS and CDR2 YFSETQ. The V end lost 4 bases, the J end lost 2 bases, and 17 bases lay between the germline ends. The CDR3 loop spans 16 amino acids.

This chain uses TRBV14 with TRBJ2-2; D uncertain. The V gene lost 2 bases and the J gene lost 4 bases, with 11 bases spanning the gap. This CDR3 comprises 15 residues. Per the germline V gene, CDR1 is SGHDN and CDR2 is FVKESK. Written as DNA, the CDR3 is TGTGCCAGCAGCCAAAACGTGGTCCCCACCGGGGAGCTGTTTTTT. This translates into CASSQNVVPTGELFF.